The 5 T cell receptor beta chains presented below share a single source sample, sequenced in a study of blood T cell repertoires in COVID-19. Data came from immunoSEQ multiplex PCR; TCRdb stores just in-frame clones and leaves some out. The sample records about 150,000 clones, over 75% being singletons. The material sequenced was peripheral blood. These TCRs come from a man aged 55 to 70 with active or convalescent COVID-19.

J is TRBJ2-6 and V is TRBV2, with D perhaps TRBD1 (5 bases). Germline CDR1 SNHLY, CDR2 FYNNEI. V shed 6 bases and J shed 1 base, with 7 bases lying between them. The CDR3 loop spans 14 amino acids. As DNA, the CDR3 is TGTGCCAGCAGGGCAGGGTCTGGGGCCAACGTCCTGACTTTC. Its translation: CASRAGSGANVLTF. Looking up the rest from reference TRBV2 and TRBJ2-6 gives the full variable domain: EPEVTQTPSHQVTQMGQEVILRCVPISNHLYFYWYRQILGQKVEFLVSFYNNEISEKSEIFDDQFSVERPDGSNFTLKIRSTKLEDSAMYFCASRAGSGANVLTFGAGSRLTVL.

The chain combines TRBV24-1 with TRBJ2-3, with D possibly TRBD2 on 6 matching bases. Trimming pared 5 bases from V and 4 bases from J, leaving 15 bases between. Germline CDR1 reads KGHDR; CDR2 reads SFDVKD. CDR3 length equals 15 residues. The CDR3 DNA reads TGTGCCACCAGTGGATTGGGGGGTAGAGCAGATACGCAGTATTTT. As protein: CATSGLGGRADTQYF.

This clone was seen a few times. This chain links TRBV7-2 with TRBJ2-1, with D perhaps matching TRBD2 (5 bases). V lost 2 bases and J lost 7, with 12 bases in between. CDR1 and CDR2 (germline): SGHTA, FQGNSA. The CDR3 loop spans 14 amino acids. CDR3 DNA: TGTGCCAGCAGCTTACTAGCTAGGGCGAATGAGCAGTTCTTC. Protein sequence: CASSLLARANEQFF.

The J gene is TRBJ2-5, the V gene TRBV5-4; D possibly corresponds to TRBD2 (7 bases). The CDR3 has 14 residues. In germline, CDR1 is SGHNT, CDR2 YYREEE (reference sequence). V shed 4 bases and J shed 4 bases, with 14 bases lying between them. CDR3 sequence (DNA): TGTGCCAGCAGCCAGGGGAGGGGAGGAGAGACCCAGTACTTC. Protein: CASSQGRGGETQYF.

The sample holds a few counts of this clone. The chain recombines TRBV6-1 with TRBJ2-1; D is unresolved. The CDR3 spans 11 residues. Germline CDR1 reads MNHNS; CDR2 reads SASEGT. Trimming removed 0 bases at V and 8 bases at J, with 2 bases between. The CDR3 DNA reads TGTGCCAGCAGTGAAGCCTATGAGCAGTTCTTC. This translates into CASSEAYEQFF.